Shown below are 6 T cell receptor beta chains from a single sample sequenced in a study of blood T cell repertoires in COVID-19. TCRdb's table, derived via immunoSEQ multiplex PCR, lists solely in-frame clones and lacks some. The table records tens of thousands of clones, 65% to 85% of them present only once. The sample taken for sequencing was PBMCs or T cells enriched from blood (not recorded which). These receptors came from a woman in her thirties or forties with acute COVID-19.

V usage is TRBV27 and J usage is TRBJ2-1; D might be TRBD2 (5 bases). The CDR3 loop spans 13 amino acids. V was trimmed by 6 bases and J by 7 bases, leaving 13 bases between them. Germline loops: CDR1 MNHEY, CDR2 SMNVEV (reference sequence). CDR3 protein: CASRVDLINEQFF. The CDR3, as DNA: TGTGCCAGCAGAGTGGACTTGATAAATGAGCAGTTCTTC.

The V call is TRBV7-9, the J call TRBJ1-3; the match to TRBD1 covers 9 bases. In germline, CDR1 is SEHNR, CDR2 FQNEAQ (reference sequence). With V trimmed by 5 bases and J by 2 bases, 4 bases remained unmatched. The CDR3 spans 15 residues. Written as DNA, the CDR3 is TGTGCCAGCAGCAAGGGACAGGGTACTGGAAACACCATATATTTT. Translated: CASSKGQGTGNTIYF.

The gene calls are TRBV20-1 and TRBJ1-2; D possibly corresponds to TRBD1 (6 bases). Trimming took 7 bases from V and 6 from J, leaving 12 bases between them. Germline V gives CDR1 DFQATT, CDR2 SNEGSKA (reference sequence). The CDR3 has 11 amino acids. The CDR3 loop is CSVRGGNGYTF. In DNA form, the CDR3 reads TGCAGTGTCAGGGGTGGCAATGGCTACACCTTC.

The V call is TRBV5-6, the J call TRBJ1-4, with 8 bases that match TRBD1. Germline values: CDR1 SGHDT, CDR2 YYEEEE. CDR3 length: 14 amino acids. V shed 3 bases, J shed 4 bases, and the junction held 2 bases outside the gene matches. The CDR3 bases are TGTGCCAGCAGCTCGGGACAGGTTAATGAAAAACTGTTTTTT. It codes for CASSSGQVNEKLFF.

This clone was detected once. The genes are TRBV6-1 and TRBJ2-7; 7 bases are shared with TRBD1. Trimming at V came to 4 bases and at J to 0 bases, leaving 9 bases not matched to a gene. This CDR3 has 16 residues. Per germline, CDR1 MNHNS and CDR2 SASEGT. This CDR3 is CASSARGRESSYEQYV. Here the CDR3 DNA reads TGTGCCAGCAGTGCAAGGGGGCGCGAAAGCTCCTACGAGCAGTACGTC.

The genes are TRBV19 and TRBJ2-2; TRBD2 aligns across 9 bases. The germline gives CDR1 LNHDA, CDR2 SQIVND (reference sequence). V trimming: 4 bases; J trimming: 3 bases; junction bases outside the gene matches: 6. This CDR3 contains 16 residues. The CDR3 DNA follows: TGTGCCAGTAGTACAGGGACTAGCCAGTACACCGGGGAGCTGTTTTTT. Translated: CASSTGTSQYTGELFF.